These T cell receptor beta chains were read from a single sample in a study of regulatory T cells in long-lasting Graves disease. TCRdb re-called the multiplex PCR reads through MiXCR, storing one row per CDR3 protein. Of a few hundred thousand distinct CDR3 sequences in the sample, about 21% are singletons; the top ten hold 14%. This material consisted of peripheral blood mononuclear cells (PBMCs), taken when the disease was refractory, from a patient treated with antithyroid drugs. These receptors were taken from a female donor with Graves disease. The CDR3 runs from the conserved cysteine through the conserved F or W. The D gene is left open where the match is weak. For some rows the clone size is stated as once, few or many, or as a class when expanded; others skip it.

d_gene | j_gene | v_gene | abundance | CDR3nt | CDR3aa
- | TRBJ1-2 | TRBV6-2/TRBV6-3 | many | TGTGCCAGCAGTTTGAATGTAGCGGAAGATCTTAACTATGGCTACACCTTC | CASSLNVAEDLNYGYTF
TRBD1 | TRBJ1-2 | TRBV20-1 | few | TGCAGTGCTAGACAGGGGGACTACACCTTC | CSARQGDYTF
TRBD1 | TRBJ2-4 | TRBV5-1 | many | TGCGCCAGCAGCTGGTCTACAGGGGACGCCAAAAACATTCAGTACTTC | CASSWSTGDAKNIQYF
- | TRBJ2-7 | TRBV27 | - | TGTGCCAGCAGTCCCTACGAGCAGTACTTC | CASSPYEQYF
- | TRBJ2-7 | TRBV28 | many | TGTGCCAGCAGATCTGCCTACGAGCAGTACTTC | CASRSAYEQYF
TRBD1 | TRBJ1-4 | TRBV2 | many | TGTGCCAGCAATTGGGACAGGGATAATGAAAAACTGTTTTTT | CASNWDRDNEKLFF
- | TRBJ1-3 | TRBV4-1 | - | TGCGCCAGCAGCCCCGGGACTTTCAGCTCTGGAAACACCATATATTTT | CASSPGTFSSGNTIYF
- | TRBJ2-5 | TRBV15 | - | TGTGCCACCAGCAGTCCAGGGAAAGAGACCCAGTACTTC | CATSSPGKETQYF
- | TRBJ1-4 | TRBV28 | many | TGTGCCAGCAGACCAAACAGGGAAGGGAATGAAAAACTGTTTTTT | CASRPNREGNEKLFF
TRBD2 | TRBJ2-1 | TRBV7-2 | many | TGTGCCAGCAGCTCTAGCGGGAGGACCTACAATGAGCAGTTCTTC | CASSSSGRTYNEQFF
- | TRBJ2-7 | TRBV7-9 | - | TGTGCCAGCAGCCCAGTGAGCGCGGGCCCCTCCTACGAGCAGTACTTC | CASSPVSAGPSYEQYF
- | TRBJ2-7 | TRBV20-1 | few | TGCAGTGCTAGACGCCAGGGTTCGGAAGAGCAGTACTTC | CSARRQGSEEQYF
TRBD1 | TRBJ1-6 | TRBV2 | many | TGTGCCACCGGGACAGGGGACTACTCACCCCTCCACTTT | CATGTGDYSPLHF
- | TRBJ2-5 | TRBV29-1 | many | TGCAGCTCACAACCTAGGGGGAGGGAGACCCAGTACTTC | CSSQPRGRETQYF
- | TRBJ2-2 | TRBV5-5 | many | TGTGCCAGCAGCAGCCGGGTTCAGAACACCGGGGAGCTGTTTTTT | CASSSRVQNTGELFF
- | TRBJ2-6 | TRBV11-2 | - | TGTGCCAGCAGCTATAACATCGGGGCTACTGGGGCCAACGTCCTGACTTTC | CASSYNIGATGANVLTF